Below are 24 T cell receptor beta chains sequenced from a single sample in a study of blood T cell repertoires in COVID-19 (dated by TCRdb to 2018 to 2020). Libraries were made using the immunoSEQ multiplex PCR assay. The table was pulled from immuneACCESS by TCRdb, which kept in-frame rearrangements only. Such tables lose some clones; where checked, under half of the loss comes from unresolved V genes, and the rest has no known cause. This sample holds 200,000 to 250,000 clones; approximately 80% were observed only once. The top ten hold 4.9% of the sample. The source material was peripheral blood. The origin of the receptors is a woman aged 80 or over with active or convalescent COVID-19.

The genes are TRBV5-1 and TRBJ2-7; possible D gene TRBD1, 5 bases. There are 13 residues in the CDR3. V was trimmed by 0 bases and J by 6 bases, leaving 10 bases between them. Germline assignment: CDR1 SGHRS and CDR2 YFSETQ. In DNA, the CDR3 is TGCGCCAGCAGCTTGGGTCAGGGCCCCGAGCAGTACTTC. Encoded protein: CASSLGQGPEQYF.

As DNA, the CDR3 is TGTGCCAGCAGCACCACAGGGACCTACGAGCAGTACTTC. Translated: CASSTTGTYEQYF. This chain joins TRBV7-8 and TRBJ2-7; a possible D gene is TRBD1 (6 bases). From germline, CDR1 is SGHVS and CDR2 FQNEAQ. V gave up 5 bases and J gave up 2 bases, with 10 bases separating them. This CDR3 is built from 13 residues.

The chain uses TRBV28 and TRBJ1-1; 7 bases line up with TRBD1. The CDR3 totals 13 residues. The junction had 7 bases not matched to a gene; V was cut back by 6 bases and J by 6 bases. Looked up from germline, CDR1 is MDHEN and CDR2 is SYDVKM. The CDR3 region is CASREGGWAEAFF. The CDR3 DNA is TGTGCCAGCAGGGAAGGGGGCTGGGCTGAAGCTTTCTTT.

This clone is a singleton in its sample. The chain couples TRBV28 to TRBJ2-7; D is ambiguous. The germline gives CDR1 MDHEN, CDR2 SYDVKM. The CDR3 runs to 10 residues. V was cut by 6 bases and J by 5 bases, with 5 bases left in between. CDR3 residues: CASSFHEQYF. CDR3 coding DNA: TGTGCCAGCAGCTTCCACGAGCAGTACTTC.

The chain has TRBV15 and TRBJ1-4, with D possibly being TRBD1 (5 bases). Looked up from germline, CDR1 is LNHNV and CDR2 is YYDKDF (reference sequence). The CDR3 has 15 residues. V dropped 1 base and J dropped 10 bases, with 16 bases sitting between them. The CDR3 region has the DNA TGTGCCACCAGCAGAGTTATCGGGGGAAGGGTAAAACTGTTTTTT. It translates to CATSRVIGGRVKLFF.

About this clone itself: The DNA is left out, because the CDR3 cannot be placed on it with certainty; the CDR3 is given as TCRdb lists it. J is TRBJ2-7 and V is TRBV5-4; the D call TRBD2 from the table was never checked on the DNA. Germline V gene data show CDR1 as SGHNT and CDR2 as YYREEE (reference sequence). With termini counted, the CDR3 has 15 amino acids. The CDR3 protein is CASSSAFGAGGEQYF.

This rearrangement joins TRBV5-1 to TRBJ1-3; perhaps TRBD1 as D (6 bases). The CDR3 consists of 14 residues. Between the trimmed V and J ends, which lost 5 bases and 0 bases, there was a span of 9 bases. In germline, CDR1 is SGHRS, CDR2 YFSETQ. The CDR3 loop reads CASRTGNSGNTIYF. The CDR3 DNA reads as TGCGCCAGCAGAACAGGGAACTCTGGAAACACCATATATTTT. The variable domain in full, with the rest retrieved from reference TRBV5-1 and TRBJ1-3, is KAGVTQTPRYLIKTRGQQVTLSCSPISGHRSVSWYQQTPGQGLQFLFEYFSETQRNKGNFPGRFSGRQFSNSRSEMNVSTLELGDSALYLCASRTGNSGNTIYFGEGSWLTVV.

CDR3 DNA: TGTGCCAGCAGCCAAGGGCAGGGTCCCTATGGCTACACCTTC. Residues: CASSQGQGPYGYTF. J is TRBJ1-2 and V is TRBV3-1 (or the pseudogene TRBV3-2); possible D gene TRBD1, 5 bases. Germline lookup yields CDR1 LGHDT and CDR2 YNNKEL (reference sequence). With 1 base removed from V and 4 bases from J, the gap between germline ends came to 10 bases. The length of the CDR3 is 14 residues.

The chain has TRBV7-9 and TRBJ2-7; 7 bases line up with TRBD1. V lost 1 base to trimming and J lost 3 bases; unmatched junction nucleotides: 3. The V gene's germline CDR1 is SEHNR and CDR2 FQNEAQ (reference sequence). The CDR3 totals 14 residues. CDR3 residues: CASSLGQGVYEQYF. The CDR3 DNA sequence: TGTGCCAGCAGCTTAGGCCAGGGGGTCTACGAGCAGTACTTC.

This chain uses TRBV2 with TRBJ1-2, with TRBD1 matching over 7 bases. Germline-derived CDR1 and CDR2 are SNHLY and FYNNEI. J gave up 0 bases and V 2 bases, and 9 bases lay outside the gene matches. This CDR3 spans 17 amino acids. The CDR3 spells CASSEMAGGGANYGYTF. The CDR3 DNA reads as TGTGCCAGCAGTGAAATGGCAGGGGGTGGAGCTAACTATGGCTACACCTTC.

The chain couples TRBV28 to TRBJ2-7; TRBD2 aligns across 13 bases. Germline CDR1 is MDHEN and CDR2 is SYDVKM. Trimming took 5 bases from V and 3 from J; bases not matched to a gene: 4. This CDR3 has 15 amino acids. CDR3 amino acids: CASSPRTSGSYEQYF. The CDR3 DNA sequence: TGTGCCAGCAGTCCTCGGACTAGCGGGAGCTACGAGCAGTACTTC.

This clone was seen only a few times. The chain links TRBV5-1 to TRBJ1-1; D gene unclear. From germline, CDR1 is SGHRS and CDR2 YFSETQ. This CDR3 contains 13 residues. Trimming left V 4 bases short and J 11 bases short, with 18 bases between. The CDR3 sequence: CASSPLRGAAAFF. In DNA, the CDR3 is TGCGCCAGCAGCCCTTTACGGGGAGCGGCGGCTTTCTTT. Together with reference TRBV5-1 and TRBJ1-1, the CDR3 gives the full variable domain: KAGVTQTPRYLIKTRGQQVTLSCSPISGHRSVSWYQQTPGQGLQFLFEYFSETQRNKGNFPGRFSGRQFSNSRSEMNVSTLELGDSALYLCASSPLRGAAAFFGQGTRLTVV.

The chain recombines TRBV5-1 with TRBJ2-5, with D hard to call. V was shortened by 2 bases and J by 1 base, with 6 bases between the two germline ends. Germline CDR1 is SGHRS and CDR2 is YFSETQ. The CDR3 contains 13 residues. The CDR3 DNA reads TGCGCCAGCAGCTTCGAGGTCCAAGAGACCCAGTACTTC. This gives the protein CASSFEVQETQYF.

In regard to this clone: The sample has other DNA sequences that encode this CDR3 too. V is TRBV7-2 and J is TRBJ1-5; weak D call: TRBD1 (5 bases). Trimming removed 1 base from V and 0 bases from J, with 7 bases in between. The CDR3 is 15 residues long. Germline V lookup: CDR1 SGHTA, CDR2 FQGNSA. Here the CDR3 DNA reads TGTGCCAGCAGCTTAGTCGGGGGTAGCAATCAGCCCCAGCATTTT. Residues: CASSLVGGSNQPQHF.

The CDR3 DNA sequence: TGCGCCAGCAGCCACGGACTCACAGATACGCAGTATTTT. Residues: CASSHGLTDTQYF. The J gene is TRBJ2-3, the V gene TRBV5-1, with a possible D match to TRBD2 (5 bases). Trimming cost V 4 bases and J 2 bases, with 8 bases left between them. CDR1 SGHRS and CDR2 YFSETQ come from the germline V gene. The length of the CDR3 is 13 residues.

The V gene is TRBV19, the J gene TRBJ1-4; 8 bases line up with TRBD1. CDR3 length: 13 amino acids. V was pared by 8 bases and J by 4 bases, with 3 bases of the junction left unmatched. CDR1 and CDR2 from the germline V gene are LNHDA and SQIVND (reference sequence). CDR3 protein: CASRDRLNEKLFF. The CDR3 DNA sequence: TGTGCCAGTCGGGACAGGCTTAATGAAAAACTGTTTTTT. Supplemented by reference TRBV19 and TRBJ1-4, the full variable domain reads DGGITQSPKYLFRKEGQNVTLSCEQNLNHDAMYWYRQDPGQGLRLIYYSQIVNDFQKGDIAEGYSVSREKKESFPLTVTSAQKNPTAFYLCASRDRLNEKLFFGSGTQLSVL.

This clone was seen only a few times. Other nucleotide sequences from this sample produce the same CDR3. The chain links TRBV5-1 to TRBJ1-1, with D possibly TRBD1 on 6 matching bases. Between the trimmed V and J ends, which lost 4 bases and 1 base, there was a span of 8 bases. CDR1 SGHRS and CDR2 YFSETQ come from the germline V gene. The CDR3 covers 13 residues. In nucleotides, the CDR3 is TGCGCCAGCAGCGAGGGACAGAACACTGAAGCTTTCTTT. It is translated as CASSEGQNTEAFF. Combining the CDR3 with reference TRBV5-1 and TRBJ1-1 gives the whole variable domain KAGVTQTPRYLIKTRGQQVTLSCSPISGHRSVSWYQQTPGQGLQFLFEYFSETQRNKGNFPGRFSGRQFSNSRSEMNVSTLELGDSALYLCASSEGQNTEAFFGQGTRLTVV.

The chain employs TRBV19 and TRBJ2-6, with D tentatively TRBD2 (6 bases). The V end lost 3 bases, the J end lost 4 bases, and 19 bases lay between the germline ends. The CDR3 runs 18 residues. Germline V CDR1 and CDR2: LNHDA, SQIVND (reference sequence). The CDR3 loop is CASSIQTGLLSGANVLTF. In DNA, the CDR3 is TGTGCCAGTAGTATCCAAACGGGACTCCTGTCCGGGGCCAACGTCCTGACTTTC.

This chain connects TRBV27 to TRBJ2-1; 8 nucleotides line up with TRBD2. This CDR3 region has 16 residues. J lost 4 bases, V lost 5 bases, and 10 bases had no gene match. Germline CDR1 reads MNHEY; CDR2 reads SMNVEV (reference sequence). The CDR3 here is CASSESGSRVYNEQFF. In DNA form, the CDR3 reads TGTGCCAGCAGTGAAAGCGGGAGTAGGGTTTACAATGAGCAGTTCTTC.

This chain joins TRBV5-1 and TRBJ1-3; D ambiguous. CDR3 length: 16 amino acids. Trimming left V 0 bases short and J 4 bases short, with 14 bases between. Germline V gives CDR1 SGHRS, CDR2 YFSETQ. This CDR3 reads CASSLVPDTLGNTIYF. The CDR3, as DNA: TGCGCCAGCAGCTTGGTGCCTGACACATTGGGAAACACCATATATTTT.

Here the CDR3 DNA reads TGTGCCAGCAGCTTAGCCGGGAGCTCCTACAATGAGCAGTTCTTC. It codes for CASSLAGSSYNEQFF. The chain combines TRBV7-9 with TRBJ2-1; possible D gene TRBD2, 6 bases. The CDR3 is 15 residues long. Germline CDR1 SEHNR, CDR2 FQNEAQ (reference sequence). V was clipped by 0 bases and J by 0 bases, with 6 bases between them.

The chain joins TRBV2 to TRBJ1-1, with a weak D call TRBD1 (6 bases). The length of the CDR3 is 14 residues. From germline, CDR1 is SNHLY and CDR2 FYNNEI. V lost 3 bases and J lost 5, with 13 bases in between. The CDR3, as DNA: TGTGCCAGCAGTGATGAGGGAGGGGGAACTGAAGCTTTCTTT. Translated, it gives CASSDEGGGTEAFF.

The CDR3 region is CASSIFGTGGGELFF. The CDR3 bases are TGTGCCAGCAGTATTTTCGGGACAGGGGGCGGGGAGCTGTTTTTT. The chain uses TRBV2 and TRBJ2-2; TRBD1 agrees at 11 bases. The germline gives CDR1 SNHLY, CDR2 FYNNEI. This CDR3 contains 15 residues. The J segment lost 7 bases and the V segment lost 5 bases, leaving 6 bases of the junction unmatched.

CDR3 residues: CASSQETKGGGGEKLFF. As DNA, the CDR3 is TGTGCCAGCAGCCAAGAAACGAAAGGAGGAGGTGGTGAAAAACTGTTTTTT. V is TRBV14 and J is TRBJ1-4, with D unresolved. The V gene's germline CDR1 is SGHDN and CDR2 FVKESK. The CDR3 totals 17 residues. Trimming left V 0 bases short and J 7 bases short, with 18 bases between. Full variable domain (rest looked up from reference TRBV14 and TRBJ1-4): EAGVTQFPSHSVIEKGQTVTLRCDPISGHDNLYWYRRVMGKEIKFLLHFVKESKQDESGMPNNRFLAERTGGTYSTLKVQPAELEDSGVYFCASSQETKGGGGEKLFFGSGTQLSVL.